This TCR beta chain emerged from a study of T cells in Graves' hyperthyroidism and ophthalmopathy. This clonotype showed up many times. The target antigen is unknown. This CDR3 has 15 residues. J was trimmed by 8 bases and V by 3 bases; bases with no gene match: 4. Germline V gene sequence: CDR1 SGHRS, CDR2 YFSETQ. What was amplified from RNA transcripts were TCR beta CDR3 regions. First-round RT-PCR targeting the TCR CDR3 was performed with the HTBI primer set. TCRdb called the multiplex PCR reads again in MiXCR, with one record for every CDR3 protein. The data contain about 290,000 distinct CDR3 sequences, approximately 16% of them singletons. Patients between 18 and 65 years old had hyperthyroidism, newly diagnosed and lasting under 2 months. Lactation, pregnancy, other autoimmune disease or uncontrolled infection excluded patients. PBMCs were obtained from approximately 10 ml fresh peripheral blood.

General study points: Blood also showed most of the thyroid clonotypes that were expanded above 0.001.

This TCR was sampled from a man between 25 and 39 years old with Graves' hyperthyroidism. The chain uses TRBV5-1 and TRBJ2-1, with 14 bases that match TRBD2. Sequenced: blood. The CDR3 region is CASSSSGLAGDEQFF. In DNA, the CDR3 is TGCGCCAGCAGCTCTTCGGGACTAGCGGGGGATGAGCAGTTCTTC.